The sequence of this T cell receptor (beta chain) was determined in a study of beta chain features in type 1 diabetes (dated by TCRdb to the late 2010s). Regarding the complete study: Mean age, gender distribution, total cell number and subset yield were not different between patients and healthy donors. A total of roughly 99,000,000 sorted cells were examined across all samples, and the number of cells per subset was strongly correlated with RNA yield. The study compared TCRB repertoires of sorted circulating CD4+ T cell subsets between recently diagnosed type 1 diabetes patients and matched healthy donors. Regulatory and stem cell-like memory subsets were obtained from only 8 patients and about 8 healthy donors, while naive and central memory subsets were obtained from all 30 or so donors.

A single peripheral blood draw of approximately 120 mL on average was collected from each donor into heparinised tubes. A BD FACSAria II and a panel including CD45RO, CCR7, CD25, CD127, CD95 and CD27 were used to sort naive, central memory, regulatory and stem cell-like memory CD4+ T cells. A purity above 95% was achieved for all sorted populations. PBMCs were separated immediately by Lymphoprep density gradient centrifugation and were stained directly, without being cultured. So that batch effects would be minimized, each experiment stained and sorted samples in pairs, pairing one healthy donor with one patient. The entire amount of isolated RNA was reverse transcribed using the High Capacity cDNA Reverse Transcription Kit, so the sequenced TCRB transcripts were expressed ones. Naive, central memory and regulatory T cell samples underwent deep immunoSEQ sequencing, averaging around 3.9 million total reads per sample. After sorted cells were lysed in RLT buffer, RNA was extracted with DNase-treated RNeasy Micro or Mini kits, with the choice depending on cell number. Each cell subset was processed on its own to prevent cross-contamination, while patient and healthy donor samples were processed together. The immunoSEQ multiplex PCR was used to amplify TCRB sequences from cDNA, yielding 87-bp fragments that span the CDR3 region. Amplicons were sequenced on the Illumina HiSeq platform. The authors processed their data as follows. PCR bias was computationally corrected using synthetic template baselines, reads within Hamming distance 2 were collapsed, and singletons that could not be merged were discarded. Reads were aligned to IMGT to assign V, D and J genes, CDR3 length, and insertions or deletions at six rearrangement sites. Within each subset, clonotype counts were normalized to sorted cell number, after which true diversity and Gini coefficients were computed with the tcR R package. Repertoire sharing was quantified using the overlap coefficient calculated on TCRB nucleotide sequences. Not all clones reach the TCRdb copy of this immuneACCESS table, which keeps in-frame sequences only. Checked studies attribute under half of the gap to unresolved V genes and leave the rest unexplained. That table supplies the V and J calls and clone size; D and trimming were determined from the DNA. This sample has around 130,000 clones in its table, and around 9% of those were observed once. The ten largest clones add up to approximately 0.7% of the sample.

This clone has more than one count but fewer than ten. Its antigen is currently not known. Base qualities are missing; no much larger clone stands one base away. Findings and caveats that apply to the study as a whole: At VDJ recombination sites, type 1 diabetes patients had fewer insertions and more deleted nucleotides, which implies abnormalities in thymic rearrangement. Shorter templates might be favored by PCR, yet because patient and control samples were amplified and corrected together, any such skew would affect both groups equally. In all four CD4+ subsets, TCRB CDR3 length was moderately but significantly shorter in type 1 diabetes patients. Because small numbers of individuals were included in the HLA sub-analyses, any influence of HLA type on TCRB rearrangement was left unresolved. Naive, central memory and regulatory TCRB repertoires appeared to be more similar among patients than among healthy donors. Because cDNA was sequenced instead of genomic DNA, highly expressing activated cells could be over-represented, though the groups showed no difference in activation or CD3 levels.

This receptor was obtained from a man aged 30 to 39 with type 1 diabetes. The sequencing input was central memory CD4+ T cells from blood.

At the DNA level, the sequence is TGTGCCTGGAAGGGGCCTTCGTCTCCCCAGCATTTT. Its protein reads: CAWKGPSSPQHF. This chain joins TRBV30 to TRBJ1-5; a tentative D match to TRBD1 spans 5 bases. The CDR3 runs 12 amino acids, cysteine and phenylalanine included. The CDR3 DNA has 36 bases and is translated from base 1. Looking up the germline V gene (reference sequence) yields CDR1 GTSNPN and CDR2 SVGIG. A distance of 14 bases separates the germline ends of V and J, which lose 4 bases and 10 bases respectively. Reference TRBV30 and TRBJ1-5 genes cover what lies past the CDR3, so the full variable domain is SQTIHQWPATLVQPVGSPLSLECTVEGTSNPNLYWYRQAAGRGLQLLFYSVGIGQISSEVPQNLSASRPQDRQFILSSKKLLLSDSGFYLCAWKGPSSPQHFGDGTRLSIL.